The next 23 T cell receptor beta chains were all read from a single sample in a study of T cells expressing NK-cell markers (dated by TCRdb to about 2020). Library preparation was by 5' RACE. TCRdb records Illumina HiSeq 2000 as the sequencer. TCRdb reprocessed the reads and lists each CDR3 protein sequence as a single entry, with no DNA. The sample's table lists a count of about 160,000 distinct CDR3 sequences. Just over 20% of the sample lies in the top ten. The specimen was blood T cells: a sorted CD56 or NKG2C T cell subset, CD4+ or CD8+ T cells, or bulk PBMC T cells (not recorded which). The receptors shown here come from a man aged 18 to 69 in good health.

J is TRBJ1-5 and V is TRBV20-1. Looked up from germline, CDR1 is DFQATT and CDR2 is SNEGSKA (reference sequence). The CDR3 has 14 amino acids. Here the CDR3 reads CSASPGGDSEPQHF.

The V call is TRBV12-3 or TRBV12-4, the J call TRBJ2-7; TCRdb gives TRBD2 as the D gene, but with no DNA this cannot be confirmed. There are 12 residues in the CDR3. CDR3 sequence reads: CASTLRAGEQYF.

V and J are TRBV7-6 and TRBJ2-3; TCRdb designates TRBD2, a call that cannot be tested without DNA. CDR1 is SGHVS, CDR2 FNYEAQ, per germline. This CDR3 spans 21 amino acids. The CDR3 here is CASSTRNQGLAGGSSTDTQYF.

The chain has TRBV11-1 and TRBJ2-3; no DNA is available, so the TRBD2 call from TCRdb remains unchecked. Germline CDR1 reads SGHAT; CDR2 reads FQDESV (reference sequence). CDR3 length: 19 amino acids. The CDR3 sequence is CASSSPTSGGGIYTDTQYF.

V usage is TRBV6-6 and J usage is TRBJ1-2; the D call from TCRdb, TRBD1, cannot be confirmed without DNA. This CDR3 spans 12 amino acids. Germline V gives CDR1 MNHNY, CDR2 SVGAGI (reference sequence). The CDR3 reads CASGQGASGYTF.

The chain links TRBV11-1 to TRBJ2-3; TCRdb's D gene call, TRBD1, goes unchecked for lack of DNA. Germline V gene lookup returns CDR1 SGHAT and CDR2 FQDESV (reference sequence). The CDR3 is 18 residues long. The CDR3 is CASSTTRTDRAGTDTQYF.

The chain combines TRBV6-5 with TRBJ2-7; lacking DNA, the TRBD1 call made by TCRdb goes unchecked. The CDR3 contains 15 residues. CDR1 is MNHEY and CDR2 is SVGAGI in the germline V gene. CDR3 protein: CASSYRGQWPYEQYF.

The V gene is TRBV5-6, the J gene TRBJ2-7; TCRdb designates TRBD2, a call that cannot be tested without DNA. Germline V CDR1 and CDR2: SGHDT, YYEEEE. This CDR3 region has 15 residues. The CDR3: CASNLRDSNIYEQYF.

The genes are TRBV27 and TRBJ2-2; TCRdb selects TRBD1, and the lack of DNA leaves this call unchecked. The CDR3 has 14 amino acids. Germline V lookup: CDR1 MNHEY, CDR2 SMNVEV (reference sequence). The chain's CDR3 is CASSFGGLTGELFF.

The gene calls are TRBV6-5 and TRBJ1-5. This CDR3 comprises 14 residues. Germline loops: CDR1 MNHEY, CDR2 SVGAGI. CDR3 protein: CASSYRGTWQPQHF.

V and J are TRBV12-5 and TRBJ1-5. Germline CDR1 reads LGHNT; CDR2 reads FRNRAP. The CDR3 spans 12 residues. Here the CDR3 reads CASARGNQPQHF.

The gene calls are TRBV24-1 and TRBJ2-1; absent DNA, TCRdb's TRBD2 call cannot be checked. CDR1 is KGHDR, CDR2 SFDVKD, per germline. This CDR3 has 19 residues. The CDR3 here is CATSDSRVSRTDTYNEQFF.

The chain has TRBV27 and TRBJ1-5. In germline, CDR1 is MNHEY, CDR2 SMNVEV (reference sequence). The CDR3 sequence is 14 residues long. Here the CDR3 reads CASSLTGALQPQHF.

The chain is built from TRBV11-2 and TRBJ2-7; TCRdb gives TRBD1 as the D gene, but with no DNA this cannot be confirmed. The CDR3 length is 15 residues. Germline assignment: CDR1 SGHAT and CDR2 FQNNGV. This CDR3 reads CASSETTGFGYEQYF. Full variable domain (outside the CDR3, taken from reference TRBV11-2 and TRBJ2-7): EAGVAQSPRYKIIEKRQSVAFWCNPISGHATLYWYQQILGQGPKLLIQFQNNGVVDDSQLPKDRFSAERLKGVDSTLKIQPAKLEDSAVYLCASSETTGFGYEQYFGPGTRLTVT.

The chain links TRBV29-1 to TRBJ2-2; TCRdb returns TRBD1, unconfirmable since there is no DNA. The CDR3 contains 11 residues. Germline CDR1 reads SQVTM; CDR2 reads ANQGSEA. The CDR3: CSALESGELFF.

The chain is built from TRBV12-3 or TRBV12-4 and TRBJ2-3; TCRdb lists TRBD1, though no DNA is available to test this call. CDR3 length: 15 amino acids. Here the CDR3 reads CASRSGLHPTDTQYF.

The V gene is TRBV19, the J gene TRBJ2-2; TCRdb lists TRBD1, though no DNA is available to test this call. The CDR3 sequence is 15 residues long. Germline V gives CDR1 LNHDA, CDR2 SQIVND (reference sequence). The CDR3 loop is CASSIGSGVAGELFF.

The chain links TRBV5-6 to TRBJ1-2. Germline V gives CDR1 SGHDT, CDR2 YYEEEE. The CDR3 extends over 15 amino acids. Here the CDR3 reads CASSPDGRITYGYTF. Drawing the rest from reference TRBV5-6 and TRBJ1-2, the complete variable domain is DAGVTQSPTHLIKTRGQQVTLRCSPKSGHDTVSWYQQALGQGPQFIFQYYEEEERQRGNFPDRFSGHQFPNYSSELNVNALLLGDSALYLCASSPDGRITYGYTFGSGTRLTVV.

V and J are TRBV3-1 and TRBJ2-2; as DNA is missing, the TRBD1 call by TCRdb cannot be tested. Germline CDR1 is LGHDT and CDR2 is YNNKEL (reference sequence). The CDR3 runs 17 residues. The CDR3 loop is CASSQIRTGMYTGELFF.

V is TRBV19 and J is TRBJ2-3; TCRdb's D gene call, TRBD2, goes unchecked for lack of DNA. Germline V gives CDR1 LNHDA, CDR2 SQIVND (reference sequence). The length of the CDR3 is 15 residues. This CDR3 reads CASSISASVADTQYF. The variable domain in full, with the rest retrieved from reference TRBV19 and TRBJ2-3, is DGGITQSPKYLFRKEGQNVTLSCEQNLNHDAMYWYRQDPGQGLRLIYYSQIVNDFQKGDIAEGYSVSREKKESFPLTVTSAQKNPTAFYLCASSISASVADTQYFGPGTRLTVL.

The V call is TRBV3-1, the J call TRBJ1-2. Germline V gene sequence: CDR1 LGHDT, CDR2 YNNKEL (reference sequence). This CDR3 has 16 residues. The CDR3 protein is CASSPARQAANYGYTF.

The V and J genes are TRBV7-7 and TRBJ2-3; TCRdb outputs TRBD1, but without DNA this stays unchecked. Germline V gene data show CDR1 as SSHAT and CDR2 as FNYEAQ (reference sequence). This CDR3 contains 15 residues. CDR3 loop: CASSHRGGPTDTQYF.

This chain joins TRBV11-1 and TRBJ2-5; the TRBD1 assignment by TCRdb is unverifiable without DNA. The CDR3 runs 13 residues. Per the germline V gene, CDR1 is SGHAT and CDR2 is FQDESV (reference sequence). CDR3 residues: CASSFTGKETQYF.